The clone carrying this TCR beta chain was picked up a small number of times. Antigen unknown. This specimen comes from a study of immune cell composition in non-small cell lung cancer. In germline, CDR1 is LNHDA, CDR2 SQIVND (reference sequence). The CDR3 has 18 residues. The V gene end was trimmed by 6 bases and the J gene end by 0 bases; junction bases not matched to a gene: 14. The normal lung sample lay at least 3 cm, and maximally far, from the tumour. Sequencing used immunoSEQ multiplex PCR; TCRdb keeps in-frame clones, though not all of them. Here the sample spans fewer than 8,000 clones, 70% to 85% being singletons. Findings and limits, study-wide: Squamous carcinomas (about 75%) more often had tumour-associated clones >0.5% than adenocarcinomas (roughly 33%).

This TCR came from a human donor with non-small cell lung cancer. Sequencing was performed on non-adjacent lung tissue. The V and J genes are TRBV19 and TRBJ2-1; 7 nucleotides line up with TRBD2. CDR3 nucleotides: TGTGCCAGTAGCCCTCCCCCCCAGCGGGATTCCTCCTACAATGAGCAGTTCTTC. Encoded protein: CASSPPPQRDSSYNEQFF.